These T cell receptor beta chains were read from a single sample in a study of blood T cell repertoires in COVID-19. Clones were sequenced by immunoSEQ multiplex PCR, and TCRdb holds only the in-frame ones, with some missing. Counted here are about 230,000 clones, around 83% occurring once; the ten biggest clones make up about 8%. Material: peripheral blood. The origin of the receptors is a woman between 45 and 60 years old with acute or convalescent COVID-19. The CDR3 runs from the conserved cysteine through the conserved F or W. The D gene is left open where the match is weak. Not all rows give a size; the values are once, few, many and, for expanded clones, a class.

D gene	V gene	clone size	J gene	CDR3 protein	CDR3 DNA
-	TRBV7-3	-	TRBJ2-1	CASSSGSYNEQFF	TGTGCCAGTTCGTCGGGGTCCTACAATGAGCAGTTCTTC
TRBD1	TRBV6-5	-	TRBJ1-5	CASSGQGQPQHF	TGTGCCAGCAGCGGACAGGGACAGCCCCAGCATTTT
TRBD1	TRBV19	-	TRBJ2-3	CASSKDGTGKIDTQYF	TGTGCCAGTAGCAAAGACGGGACAGGGAAGATAGATACGCAGTATTTT
-	TRBV18	once	TRBJ1-4	CASSPNSPPHEKLFF	TGTGCCAGCTCACCGAACAGTCCTCCCCATGAAAAACTGTTTTTT
TRBD2	TRBV5-1	-	TRBJ2-3	CASSRPSGGATDTQYF	TGCGCCAGCAGCCGCCCTAGCGGGGGGGCGACAGATACGCAGTATTTT
TRBD1	TRBV19	-	TRBJ1-1	CASSTDRDTEAFF	TGTGCCAGTAGTACCGACAGGGACACTGAAGCTTTCTTT
-	TRBV12-3/TRBV12-4	-	TRBJ1-2	CASSRQEFGYTF	TGTGCCAGCAGTCGACAGGAGTTTGGCTACACCTTC
-	TRBV7-2	-	TRBJ1-2	CASSLAPGQGMGYTF	TGTGCCAGCAGCTTAGCTCCGGGACAAGGGATGGGCTACACCTTC
-	TRBV11-2	-	TRBJ1-4	CASSLGTGKLFF	TGTGCCAGCAGCTTAGGTACAGGGAAACTGTTTTTT
TRBD2	TRBV28	-	TRBJ2-2	CASTPRGGGGVFTGELFF	TGTGCCAGCACCCCGAGAGGGGGCGGGGGGGTTTTCACCGGGGAGCTGTTTTTT
TRBD1	TRBV7-3	-	TRBJ1-1	CASSPSPGTANTEAFF	TGTGCCAGCAGCCCCAGCCCGGGGACAGCAAACACTGAAGCTTTCTTT
TRBD1	TRBV19	-	TRBJ1-4	CASSLRGGREKLFF	TGTGCCAGTAGTTTACGAGGGGGCCGGGAAAAACTGTTTTTT
-	TRBV27	once	TRBJ2-2	CASRDQGSYTGELFF	TGTGCCAGCAGGGATCAGGGTTCCTACACCGGGGAGCTGTTTTTT
-	TRBV13	-	TRBJ2-7	CASSSLSEQYF	TGTGCCAGCAGCTCCCTCAGCGAGCAGTACTTC
TRBD2	TRBV7-2	-	TRBJ2-7	CASSFVIAGGLYEQYF	TGTGCCAGCAGCTTCGTGATAGCGGGAGGGCTTTACGAGCAGTACTTC
-	TRBV5-1	-	TRBJ1-4	CASSLRVRGNEKLFF	TGCGCCAGCAGCTTGAGGGTTCGGGGGAATGAAAAACTGTTTTTT
-	TRBV3-1/TRBV3-2	-	TRBJ2-3	CASSQLAGTQYF	TGTGCCAGCAGCCAACTAGCTGGTACGCAGTATTTT
TRBD1	TRBV3-1/TRBV3-2	-	TRBJ1-2	CASSQDRGLGYTF	TGTGCCAGTTCCCAGGACAGGGGGCTTGGCTACACCTTC
TRBD2	TRBV18	-	TRBJ2-7	CASSPGLADPKEQYF	TGTGCCAGCTCACCCGGACTAGCGGACCCTAAGGAGCAGTACTTC
TRBD1	TRBV18	once	TRBJ1-5	CASSPIGGGSYQPQHF	TGTGCCAGCTCACCCATTGGAGGGGGCAGCTATCAGCCCCAGCATTTT